This entry describes one T cell receptor beta chain. Its antigen is currently unknown. This specimen comes from a study of T cells in Graves' hyperthyroidism and ophthalmopathy. Study context: Blood from the periphery was taken at initial diagnosis, before any treatment. Findings and limits, study-wide: Most thyroid clonotypes expanded above 0.001 were also detected in blood. It was a median approximately six months before onset that the model predicted ophthalmopathy.

It was RNA transcripts that yielded the amplified TCR beta CDR3 regions. During a first-round RT-PCR of the TCR CDR3, the HTBI primer set was used. TCRdb reprocessed the multiplex PCR reads via MiXCR and lists one record per CDR3 protein. Seen here are around 610,000 distinct CDR3 sequences, roughly 14% observed once, and the top ten hold around 4.5%. CDR1 SGDLS and CDR2 YYNGEE come from the germline V gene. The CDR3 has 14 residues. Trimming took 4 bases from V and 6 from J; bases not matched to a gene: 4. J is TRBJ2-1 and V is TRBV9; 10 bases agree with TRBD1. The clonotype was recovered from a woman in her forties with Graves' ophthalmopathy. The sample consisted of blood. The CDR3 coding sequence is TGTGCCAGCAGCCCGGGACAGGGGATCAATGAGCAGTTCTTC. This codes for CASSPGQGINEQFF.